A single sample gave rise to the 7 T cell receptor beta chains below, sequenced in a study of CD8 T cells in ankylosing spondylitis. Each CDR3 protein is one row after TCRdb ran MiXCR on the 5' RACE reads. The repertoire holds some 270,000 distinct CDR3 sequences, with about a sixth as singletons. Sequencing was carried out using blood, either unsorted or a sorted T cell fraction (not recorded which). Receptors were obtained from a male donor with ankylosing spondylitis or in good health (not recorded which).

A few counts support this clonotype. This chain joins TRBV30 and TRBJ1-1; a weak D match, TRBD1 (6 bases). Germline V gene data show CDR1 as GTSNPN and CDR2 as SVGIG (reference sequence). The CDR3 totals 15 residues. V was cut by 4 bases and J by 0 bases, with 15 bases left in between. In DNA form, the CDR3 reads TGTGCCTGGACCACAGGGTTTAGTATGAACACTGAAGCTTTCTTT. Protein sequence: CAWTTGFSMNTEAFF. Full variable domain (remainder filled in from reference TRBV30 and TRBJ1-1): SQTIHQWPATLVQPVGSPLSLECTVEGTSNPNLYWYRQAAGRGLQLLFYSVGIGQISSEVPQNLSASRPQDRQFILSSKKLLLSDSGFYLCAWTTGFSMNTEAFFGQGTRLTVV.

Only a few counts were recorded for this clonotype. The V and J genes are TRBV20-1 and TRBJ2-7, with D maybe TRBD2 (6 bases). The germline CDR1 and CDR2 sequences are DFQATT and SNEGSKA (reference sequence). Trimming took off 0 bases at V and 2 bases at J, with 8 bases between the two ends. The CDR3 totals 13 residues. The CDR3: CSARDSGTYEQYF. DNA of the CDR3: TGCAGTGCTAGAGATAGCGGAACCTACGAGCAGTACTTC.

This clonotype was observed at least ten times. The chain recombines TRBV20-1 with TRBJ1-4; the D gene is possibly TRBD1 (5 bases). Trimming left V 4 bases short and J 8 bases short, with 14 bases between. This CDR3 region has 13 residues. Germline CDR1 reads DFQATT; CDR2 reads SNEGSKA (reference sequence). The CDR3 DNA is TGCAGTGCTACAAGAGGGACGGCCGAAAAACTGTTTTTT. Amino acids: CSATRGTAEKLFF.

This clonotype was observed at least ten times. The V gene is TRBV6-5, the J gene TRBJ2-2; D gene ambiguous. The germline CDR1 and CDR2 sequences are MNHEY and SVGAGI. CDR3 size: 14 residues. The V and J ends lost 4 bases and 5 bases respectively, with 11 bases between them. Here the CDR3 reads CASSSGGTTGELFF. For the CDR3, the DNA is TGTGCCAGCAGTTCCGGCGGAACAACCGGGGAGCTGTTTTTT.

This clonotype has a handful of counts. The rearrangement joins TRBV15 to TRBJ2-1; tentatively, D is TRBD1 (6 bases). Germline V lookup: CDR1 LNHNV, CDR2 YYDKDF (reference sequence). This CDR3 has 15 amino acids. The V and J ends lost 5 bases and 4 bases respectively, with 15 bases between them. DNA of the CDR3: TGTGCCACCAGCCCCCACCGGGACACTTACAATGAGCAGTTCTTC. It is translated as CATSPHRDTYNEQFF. The full variable domain, its missing parts supplied by reference TRBV15 and TRBJ2-1, is DAMVIQNPRYQVTQFGKPVTLSCSQTLNHNVMYWYQQKSSQAPKLLFHYYDKDFNNEADTPDNFQSRRPNTSFCFLDIRSPGLGDTAMYLCATSPHRDTYNEQFFGPGTRLTVL.

V usage is TRBV5-1 and J usage is TRBJ2-5, with D possibly TRBD1 on 6 matching bases. The CDR3 has 14 amino acids. Germline CDR1 and CDR2: SGHRS and YFSETQ. V was clipped by 0 bases and J by 5 bases, with 11 bases between them. The CDR3 protein is CASSLDTGFETQYF. The CDR3 DNA reads TGCGCCAGCAGCTTGGATACAGGGTTTGAGACCCAGTACTTC. Together with reference TRBV5-1 and TRBJ2-5, the CDR3 gives the full variable domain: KAGVTQTPRYLIKTRGQQVTLSCSPISGHRSVSWYQQTPGQGLQFLFEYFSETQRNKGNFPGRFSGRQFSNSRSEMNVSTLELGDSALYLCASSLDTGFETQYFGPGTRLLVL.

On this clonotype: The junction departs from the called germline gene at one end, perhaps through a read error. The genes are TRBV3-1 and TRBJ2-1; D is unclear. CDR1 LGHDT and CDR2 YNNKEL come from the germline V gene (reference sequence). This CDR3 comprises 18 residues. The DNA of the CDR3 is TGTGCCAGCTGCCAAATGGGGTTGGGGTTGGGTTCCTACAATGAGCAGTTCTTC. Its protein product is CASCQMGLGLGSYNEQFF.